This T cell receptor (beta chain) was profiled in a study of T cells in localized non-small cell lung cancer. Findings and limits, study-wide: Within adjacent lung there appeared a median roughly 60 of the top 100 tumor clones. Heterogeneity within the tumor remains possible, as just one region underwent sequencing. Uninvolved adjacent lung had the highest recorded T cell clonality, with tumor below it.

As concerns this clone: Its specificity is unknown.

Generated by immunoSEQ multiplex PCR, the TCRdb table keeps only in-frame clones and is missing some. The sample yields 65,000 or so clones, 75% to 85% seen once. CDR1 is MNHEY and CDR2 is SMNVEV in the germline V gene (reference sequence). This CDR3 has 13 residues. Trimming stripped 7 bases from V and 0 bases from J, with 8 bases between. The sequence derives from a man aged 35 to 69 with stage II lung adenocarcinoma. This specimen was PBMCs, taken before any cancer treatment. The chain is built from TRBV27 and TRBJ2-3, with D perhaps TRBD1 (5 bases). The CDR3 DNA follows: TGTGCCAGCAACAGGTTAAGCACAGATACGCAGTATTTT. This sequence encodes CASNRLSTDTQYF.